A single T cell receptor (beta chain) is shown here with its context. This sample is drawn from a study of molecular identifiers for immune sequencing clone quantification. Across the study: In replicates, RNA from about 20,000 or 100,000 naive CD8 cells was split five ways, four sequenced.

For bulk TCR libraries, previously described methods and listed TCR primers were used. TCRdb re-called the PCR reads through MiXCR, storing one row per CDR3 protein. The table records about 510,000 distinct CDR3 sequences, about 21% of them present only once. The authors gated naive CD8 T cells as CD8+CD4-CCR7+CD45RA+ for sorting. V lost 8 bases, J lost 3 bases, and 13 bases stayed unmatched. The germline V gene encodes CDR1 MNHNS and CDR2 SASEGT. The length of the CDR3 is 15 residues. The TCR was taken from a human donor in good health. Some libraries in this study had Jurkat cell RNA spiked in. Sample: naive CD8+ T cells from blood, with Jurkat cell RNA spiked in. Subset given: FACS-sorted CD8+CD4-CCR7+CD45RA+ naive T cells. This chain links TRBV6-1 with TRBJ2-7; TRBD1 aligns across 7 bases. As DNA, the CDR3 is TGTGCCAGCTCGGGACAGCGGTATAGTAGCTACGAGCAGTACTTC. Translating gives CASSGQRYSSYEQYF.